The 30 T cell receptor beta chains listed next were all sequenced from one sample in a study of blood T cells in healthy people across ages (dated by TCRdb to about 2015). Libraries were prepared through 5' RACE. TCRdb records Illumina HiSeq 2500 as the sequencer. The second PCR ran for about 6 to 12 cycles and used a J-beta primer mix along with a sample-barcoded 5' primer. TCRdb applied fastp at Q25 and MiXCR to the public reads, then kept only in-frame beta chains. Entries that share a CDR3 protein sequence are merged under the most common genes and DNA. A total of 800,000 or so distinct CDR3 sequences appear in this sample, under 80% of them only once. The ten top clones hold about 30% of the sample. Material: blood. These TCRs come from a young man in good health.

In this sample, this clonotype turned up a few times. The gene calls are TRBV6-6 and TRBJ2-6, with a possible D match to TRBD1 (6 bases). The CDR3 has 16 residues. The germline CDR1 and CDR2 sequences are MNHNY and SVGAGI (reference sequence). Trimming pared 11 bases from V and 0 bases from J, leaving 17 bases between. The CDR3, as DNA: TGTGCCGGATCGGACAGTACTAGCTCTGGGGCCAACGTCCTGACTTTC. Translating gives CAGSDSTSSGANVLTF.

V is TRBV20-1 and J is TRBJ2-4; D is tentatively TRBD1 or TRBD2 (6 bases each). The CDR3 runs 17 residues. Germline CDR1 and CDR2: DFQATT and SNEGSKA (reference sequence). Trimming removed 2 bases from V and 0 bases from J, with 17 bases in between. CDR3 residues: CSARFPGGGIAKNIQYF. CDR3 in DNA: TGCAGTGCTAGATTCCCCGGGGGCGGGATAGCCAAAAACATTCAGTACTTC.

The sample holds a few counts of this clonotype. This sequence joins TRBV20-1 and TRBJ2-7; D might be TRBD2 (5 bases). V was trimmed by 6 bases and J by 3 bases, leaving 12 bases between them. CDR3 length equals 12 residues. Per the germline V gene, CDR1 is DFQATT and CDR2 is SNEGSKA (reference sequence). The CDR3 DNA follows: TGCAGTGCACCCGGACTCTTCTACGAGCAGTACTTC. Translating it yields CSAPGLFYEQYF.

The genes are TRBV29-1 and TRBJ2-4; D not resolved. The last part of the DNA fits TRBJ2-7 better; the J call may be wrong. This CDR3 is built from 11 residues. CDR1 SQVTM and CDR2 ANQGSEA come from the germline V gene. The chain's CDR3 is CTKLRFYEQYF. For the CDR3, the DNA is TGCACCAAGTTGCGTTTCTACGAGCAGTACTTC.

The chain is built from TRBV7-2 and TRBJ1-1; possibly TRBD1 for D (5 bases). This CDR3 spans 14 amino acids. V dropped 3 bases and J dropped 10 bases, with 18 bases sitting between them. Germline V gene sequence: CDR1 SGHTA, CDR2 FQGNSA. The CDR3 protein is CASSFRDLLRPAFF. DNA of the CDR3: TGTGCCAGCAGCTTCCGGGACCTCCTTCGCCCAGCTTTCTTT.

About this clonotype: The junction and the germline gene differ at one end; a read error may be behind it. V gene TRBV7-9 combines with J gene TRBJ1-2; TRBD1 aligns across 10 bases. In germline, CDR1 is SEHNR, CDR2 FQNEAQ (reference sequence). This CDR3 has 15 amino acids. CDR3 residues: CVSSLEGQGNGGYTF. CDR3 sequence (DNA): TGTGTCAGCAGCTTAGAGGGACAGGGGAATGGTGGCTACACCTTC.

V gene TRBV28 combines with J gene TRBJ2-1; D perhaps matches TRBD2 (7 bases). Germline V gives CDR1 MDHEN, CDR2 SYDVKM. CDR3 length equals 14 residues. V was shortened by 8 bases and J by 8 bases, with 19 bases between the two germline ends. The DNA for the CDR3 is TGTGCCAGCGTCCGGGACTATAACAGGGATGAGCAGTTCTTC. Protein product: CASVRDYNRDEQFF.

The rearrangement joins TRBV3-1 to TRBJ2-7, with 10 bases fitting TRBD2. Trimming cost V 0 bases and J 3 bases; bases outside gene matches: 5. CDR3 length: 16 residues. Per the germline V gene, CDR1 is LGHDT and CDR2 is YNNKEL (reference sequence). As DNA, the CDR3 is TGTGCCAGCAGCCAAGAGGGACTAGCGATGGTCTACGAGCAGTACTTC. Its translation: CASSQEGLAMVYEQYF.

Many counts were recorded for this clonotype. The chain carries TRBV4-2 and TRBJ1-2, with a tentative D call TRBD1 (5 bases). The germline V and J ends were trimmed by 4 bases and 2 bases, with 14 bases remaining between them. The germline gives CDR1 LGHNA, CDR2 YNFKEQ. The CDR3 sequence is 15 residues long. In nucleotides, the CDR3 is TGTGCCAGCAGCCCCGTGGGGGTGAAAAACTATGGCTACACCTTC. Translated, it gives CASSPVGVKNYGYTF.

V gene TRBV13 combines with J gene TRBJ2-7, with D tentatively TRBD2 (6 bases). Germline CDR1 and CDR2: PRHDT and FYEKMQ (reference sequence). The CDR3 length is 14 residues. V was trimmed by 7 bases and J by 3 bases, leaving 16 bases between them. The CDR3 region has the DNA TGTGCCAGCACCGTACTTGGGGGAGGCTACGAGCAGTACTTC. The encoded protein is CASTVLGGGYEQYF.

The V and J genes are TRBV7-9 and TRBJ1-1, with D unresolved. V shed 5 bases and J shed 1 base, with 20 bases lying between them. CDR1 and CDR2 from the germline V gene are SEHNR and FQNEAQ (reference sequence). The CDR3 is 17 residues long. The CDR3 loop is CASSTTFIGVENTEAFF. CDR3 nucleotide sequence: TGTGCCAGCAGCACTACATTTATTGGGGTGGAGAACACTGAAGCTTTCTTT.

The V and J genes are TRBV11-2 and TRBJ2-1; D not resolved. The V end was cut by 2 bases, the J end by 7 bases, with 9 bases between. In germline, CDR1 is SGHAT, CDR2 FQNNGV. The CDR3 length is 13 residues. CDR3 coding DNA: TGTGCCAGCAGCTTAATTCCCTTTAATGAGCAGTTCTTC. Translation: CASSLIPFNEQFF.

The CDR3 spells CASSFYSGGLHQETQYF. In nucleotides, the CDR3 is TGTGCCAGCAGCTTTTATAGCGGGGGGCTACACCAAGAGACCCAGTACTTC. The rearrangement uses TRBV5-6 and TRBJ2-5, with 10 bases identical to TRBD2. From germline, CDR1 is SGHDT and CDR2 YYEEEE. CDR3 length: 17 amino acids. J lost 0 bases, V lost 2 bases, and 7 bases had no gene match.

This chain's CDR3 is CASSLGHGETQYF. CDR3 bases: TGCGCCAGCAGCTTGGGTCACGGGGAGACCCAGTACTTC. This chain uses TRBV5-1 with TRBJ2-5; D is unclear. Trimming removed 0 bases at V and 5 bases at J, with 8 bases between. CDR1 is SGHRS and CDR2 is YFSETQ in the germline V gene. The CDR3 sequence is 13 residues long. Using reference TRBV5-1 and TRBJ2-5 for the parts outside the CDR3, the full variable domain is KAGVTQTPRYLIKTRGQQVTLSCSPISGHRSVSWYQQTPGQGLQFLFEYFSETQRNKGNFPGRFSGRQFSNSRSEMNVSTLELGDSALYLCASSLGHGETQYFGPGTRLLVL.

This chain uses TRBV5-1 with TRBJ2-1; D is ambiguous. The V gene lost 2 bases and the J gene lost 5 bases, with 14 bases spanning the gap. Per the germline V gene, CDR1 is SGHRS and CDR2 is YFSETQ. This CDR3 is 15 amino acids long. This chain's CDR3 is CASSLGTVQHNEQFF. In DNA form, the CDR3 reads TGCGCCAGCAGCTTAGGTACAGTCCAACACAATGAGCAGTTCTTC.

V usage is TRBV9 and J usage is TRBJ1-2, with 9 positions matching TRBD1. The germline CDR1 and CDR2 sequences are SGDLS and YYNGEE. The CDR3 consists of 13 residues. The trim removed 4 bases at V and 6 bases at J, leaving 4 bases unmatched. CDR3 in DNA: TGTGCCAGCAGCAAATACAGGGGGCATGGCTACACCTTC. Its translation is CASSKYRGHGYTF.

In regard to this clonotype: A much bigger clone sits one base away, suggesting this may be a read error. The chain recombines TRBV7-2 with TRBJ2-4; a possible D gene is TRBD1 (6 bases). Near its end, the DNA agrees better with TRBJ2-5, so the J call may be wrong. Germline CDR1 and CDR2: SGHTA and FQGNSA. The length of the CDR3 is 15 residues. The CDR3 sequence is CASSLDQGCQETQYF. Here the CDR3 DNA reads TGTGCCAGCAGCTTAGACCAGGGGTGCCAAGAGACCCAGTACTTC.

The chain is built from TRBV6-5 and TRBJ2-3; 7 bases are a match to TRBD2. V was clipped by 4 bases and J by 2 bases; unmatched bases: 18. Germline CDR1 and CDR2: MNHEY and SVGAGI. CDR3 length: 19 amino acids. This chain's CDR3 is CASSSRGSGVGLITDTQYF. CDR3 coding DNA: TGTGCCAGCAGTTCGAGGGGCAGCGGGGTAGGTCTGATCACAGATACGCAGTATTTT.

CDR3 loop: CSVASSTNTEAFF. The CDR3 DNA sequence: TGCAGCGTTGCCAGTTCAACTAACACTGAAGCTTTCTTT. This chain uses TRBV29-1 with TRBJ1-1; no firm D call. Germline V gene data show CDR1 as SQVTM and CDR2 as ANQGSEA. This CDR3 spans 13 amino acids. Trimming took off 4 bases at V and 2 bases at J, with 11 bases between the two ends.

The rearrangement joins TRBV29-1 to TRBJ1-4; D possibly corresponds to TRBD1 (6 bases). CDR1 is SQVTM, CDR2 ANQGSEA, per germline. This CDR3 contains 11 residues. The V and J ends lost 7 bases and 8 bases respectively, with 11 bases between them. This CDR3 reads CSAGGTEKLFF. CDR3 DNA: TGCAGCGCCGGGGGGACAGAAAAACTGTTTTTT.

This clonotype turned up a few times. V gene TRBV12-5 combines with J gene TRBJ1-5, with D hard to call. Trimming left V 1 base short and J 7 bases short, with 11 bases between. The CDR3 length is 14 residues. Germline V gene data show CDR1 as LGHNT and CDR2 as FRNRAP. CDR3 sequence (DNA): TGTGCTAGTGGTTTGGGAGGTCCGCGGCAGCCCCAGCATTTT. Its protein product is CASGLGGPRQPQHF.

On this clonotype itself: Being one base from a much bigger clone, this may be a read error. The CDR3 sequence is CASSRAGGKETQYF. CDR3 bases: TGTGCCAGCAGCCGAGCGGGGGGCAAGGAGACCCAGTACTTC. V and J are TRBV4-2 and TRBJ2-7; 9 bases are a match to TRBD2. The J call may not be correct, given that the DNA end is closer to TRBJ2-5. Germline assignment: CDR1 LGHNA and CDR2 YNFKEQ. The CDR3 has 14 amino acids.

This sequence joins TRBV28 and TRBJ2-7, with D hard to call. The CDR3 has 12 residues. V was cut by 7 bases and J by 6 bases, with 13 bases left in between. Germline V CDR1 and CDR2: MDHEN, SYDVKM. CDR3 loop: CASTENGREQYF. DNA for the CDR3: TGTGCCAGCACCGAAAACGGGCGCGAGCAGTACTTC.

The gene calls are TRBV5-5 and TRBJ1-2; TRBD1 matches 9 bases. The CDR3 is made up of 15 amino acids. Germline lookup yields CDR1 SGHKS and CDR2 YYEKEE (reference sequence). V shed 4 bases and J 5 bases; nucleotides not matched to a gene: 9. CDR3 in amino acids: CASSPNRGRGYGYTF. CDR3 bases: TGTGCCAGCAGCCCTAACAGGGGGCGAGGGTATGGCTACACCTTC.

The V gene is TRBV6-2 or TRBV6-3, the J gene TRBJ2-7; 8 nucleotides align to TRBD2. CDR1 is MNHEY and CDR2 is SVGEGT in the germline V gene. After removal of 6 bases from V and 5 bases from J, the junction contained 9 bases not matched to a gene. CDR3 length: 14 residues. This CDR3 reads CASSPGGADDEQYF. The DNA of the CDR3 is TGTGCCAGCAGCCCCGGGGGGGCCGACGACGAGCAGTACTTC.

About this clonotype: An end of the junction does not agree with germline; a read error may underlie this. V is TRBV28 and J is TRBJ2-1; 8 bases fit TRBD1. This CDR3 region has 16 residues. Per the germline V gene, CDR1 is MDHEN and CDR2 is SYDVKM. CDR3 in DNA: TGTGCCGGCAGTTTTTACCGGGACAGGCAGTACAATGAGCAGTTCTTC. Its protein product is CAGSFYRDRQYNEQFF.

This sequence joins TRBV20-1 and TRBJ1-1; D is unresolved. Trimming stripped 8 bases from V and 2 bases from J, with 15 bases between. The CDR3 extends over 13 amino acids. The germline V gene encodes CDR1 DFQATT and CDR2 SNEGSKA (reference sequence). Here the CDR3 reads CSTSGQSNTEAFF. CDR3 bases: TGCAGTACGAGCGGGCAGAGCAACACTGAAGCTTTCTTT.

This chain uses TRBV29-1 with TRBJ2-1, with a possible D match to TRBD2 (7 bases). The germline V gene has CDR1 SQVTM and CDR2 ANQGSEA. This CDR3 has 16 residues. V dropped 6 bases and J dropped 10 bases, with 28 bases sitting between them. The CDR3 sequence is CSVLTLRGAYAYEQFF. CDR3 coding DNA: TGCAGCGTCCTTACCCTACGGGGGGCCTACGCATACGAGCAGTTCTTC.

The V gene is TRBV20-1, the J gene TRBJ2-7; possible D gene TRBD1, 5 bases. V lost 4 bases and J lost 2, with 12 bases in between. CDR1 DFQATT and CDR2 SNEGSKA come from the germline V gene (reference sequence). CDR3 length: 13 residues. The CDR3 DNA follows: TGCAGTGCTAAAGGCAGGGCGCCCTACGAGCAGTACTTC. This codes for CSAKGRAPYEQYF.

The chain recombines TRBV5-1 with TRBJ1-1; D is undetermined. This CDR3 has 14 residues. CDR1 is SGHRS and CDR2 is YFSETQ in the germline V gene. Trimming pared 3 bases from V and 1 base from J, leaving 10 bases between. CDR3 in amino acids: CASSSAYGNTEAFF. CDR3 nucleotides: TGCGCCAGCAGCTCGGCGTATGGGAACACTGAAGCTTTCTTT.